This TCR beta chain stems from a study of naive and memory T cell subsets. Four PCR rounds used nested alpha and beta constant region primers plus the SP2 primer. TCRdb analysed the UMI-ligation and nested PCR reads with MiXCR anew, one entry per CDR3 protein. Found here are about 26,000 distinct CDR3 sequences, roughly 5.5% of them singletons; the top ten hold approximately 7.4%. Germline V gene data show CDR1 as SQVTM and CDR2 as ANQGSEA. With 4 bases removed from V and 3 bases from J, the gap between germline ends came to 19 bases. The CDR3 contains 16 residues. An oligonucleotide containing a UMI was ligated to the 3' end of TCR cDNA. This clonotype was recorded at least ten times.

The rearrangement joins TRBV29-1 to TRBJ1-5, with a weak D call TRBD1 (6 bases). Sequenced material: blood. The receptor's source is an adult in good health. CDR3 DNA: TGCAGCGTTGTTGGGTCCGGGGGGGGCGTCAATCAGCCCCAGCATTTT. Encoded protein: CSVVGSGGGVNQPQHF. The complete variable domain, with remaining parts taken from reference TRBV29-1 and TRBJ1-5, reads SAVISQKPSRDICQRGTSLTIQCQVDSQVTMMFWYRQQPGQSLTLIATANQGSEATYESGFVIDKFPISRPNLTFSTLTVSNMSPEDSSIYLCSVVGSGGGVNQPQHFGDGTRLSIL.